Each of the 27 T cell receptor beta chains below was sequenced from the same sample in a study of tumor and adjacent non-tumor tissue in lung cancer. TCRbeta libraries were built with three rounds of nested PCR, modified from ARM-PCR. TCRdb re-called the multiplex PCR reads through MiXCR, storing one row per CDR3 protein. The sample lists 100,000 to 120,000 distinct CDR3 sequences, 75% to 90% occurring once. This sample's RNA came from whole unsorted tissue. Sequenced input: lung tumor tissue. These TCRs come from a man between 65 and 85 years old with non-small cell lung cancer.

Points on this clonotype: The junction shows a germline mismatch at one end, possibly a read error. This sequence joins TRBV11-1 and TRBJ2-5, with 8 bases matching TRBD2. In germline, CDR1 is SGHAT, CDR2 FQDESV (reference sequence). The CDR3 is 14 amino acids. The CDR3 sequence is CARNAGGRQGTQYF. The CDR3 DNA reads TGTGCCAGAAATGCGGGGGGACGCCAAGGGACCCAGTACTTC. Full variable domain (outside the CDR3, taken from reference TRBV11-1 and TRBJ2-5): EAEVAQSPRYKITEKSQAVAFWCDPISGHATLYWYRQILGQGPELLVQFQDESVVDDSQLPKDRFSAERLKGVDSTLKIQPAELGDSAMYLCARNAGGRQGTQYFGPGTRLLVL.

As for this clonotype: The junction and the germline gene differ at one end; a read error may be behind it. The chain couples TRBV10-1 to TRBJ1-2; TRBD1 is a possible D gene (6 bases). In germline, CDR1 is WNHNN, CDR2 SYGVQD (reference sequence). The CDR3 runs to 14 residues. CDR3 protein: CASSPGTRGEGYIF. The CDR3 region has the DNA TGCGCCAGCAGTCCCGGGACAAGGGGCGAAGGCTACATCTTC.

Remarks on this clonotype: One junction end disagrees with the germline gene, perhaps due to a read error. CDR3 nucleotides: TGTGTCAGCAGCAAAACCGGACAGGGAGCTAACTATGGCTACACGTTT. It translates to CVSSKTGQGANYGYTF. This rearrangement joins TRBV6-5 to TRBJ1-2; 8 bases align to TRBD1. The germline CDR1 and CDR2 sequences are MNHEY and SVGAGI. This CDR3 comprises 16 residues.

As regards this clonotype: A single base separates this from a much larger clone, so it may be a read error. The chain employs TRBV28 and TRBJ2-5; 9 bases agree with TRBD1. Germline values: CDR1 MDHEN, CDR2 SYDVKM. The length of the CDR3 is 16 residues. V lost 6 bases and J lost 1; bases outside the gene matches: 9. CDR3 in DNA: TGTGCCAGCAGCAACTGGGACAGGGAACTCCAAGAGACCCAGTACTTC. It is translated as CASSNWDRELQETQYF.

The rearrangement links TRBV7-3 to TRBJ2-1, with 14 bases matching TRBD2. Germline V gives CDR1 SGHTA, CDR2 FQGTGA. The CDR3 has 18 amino acids. V was pared by 5 bases and J by 7 bases, with 13 bases of the junction left unmatched. DNA of the CDR3: TGTGCCAGCAGCACGGGGACTAGCGGGAGTAATTTGGTGAATGAGCAGTTCTTC. It codes for CASSTGTSGSNLVNEQFF.

In its sample, this clonotype is medium-sized. This sequence joins TRBV29-1 and TRBJ2-7; D uncertain. Trimming removed 8 bases at V and 0 bases at J, with 14 bases between. The CDR3 is 13 amino acids. Germline CDR1 reads SQVTM; CDR2 reads ANQGSEA. The CDR3, as DNA: TGCAGCCACGGTCCACTAAACTCCTACGAGCAGTACTTC. As protein: CSHGPLNSYEQYF.

This clonotype was counted at least ten times. The chain has TRBV12-5 and TRBJ1-1; the match to TRBD1 covers 11 bases. Germline CDR1 LGHNT, CDR2 FRNRAP. This CDR3 spans 18 amino acids. Losses at the gene ends were 1 base for V and 5 bases for J; bases not matched to a gene: 12. The DNA for the CDR3 is TGTGCTAGTGGTTTGGAACTATCAGGACAGGGGGCGATGACTGAAGCTTTCTTT. Protein sequence: CASGLELSGQGAMTEAFF.

This clonotype came up once. This chain uses TRBV10-1 with TRBJ1-1, with 10 bases lining up with TRBD1. CDR3 length: 16 amino acids. Germline V CDR1 and CDR2: WNHNN, SYGVQD (reference sequence). Trimming removed 1 base from V and 6 bases from J; junction bases left unmatched: 8. The CDR3 region has the DNA TGCGCCAGCAGTGAGTTGAGGGGACAGGGGCACGCTGAAGCTTTCTTT. Translating gives CASSELRGQGHAEAFF.

About this clonotype: Without the conserved terminal phenylalanine or tryptophan, this CDR3 likely stems from a read error. V is TRBV6-2 or TRBV6-3 and J is TRBJ2-1, with unresolved D. The J call may be wrong; the DNA end is better matched by TRBJ2-7. The germline gives CDR1 MNHEY, CDR2 SVGEGT. The CDR3 loop spans 13 amino acids. CDR3 sequence: CASNRGGYNEQYY. The CDR3 DNA sequence: TGTGCCAGCAACAGAGGCGGTTATAATGAGCAGTACTAT.

The sample holds one count of this clonotype. The junction differs from germline at one of its ends, possibly a read error. This rearrangement joins TRBV10-3 to TRBJ2-1; 8 nucleotides agree with TRBD1. CDR3 length: 14 residues. CDR1 and CDR2 (germline): ENHRY, SYGVKD. CDR3 residues: CAIGGQGSHNEQFF. The CDR3 DNA sequence: TGTGCCATCGGTGGACAGGGCTCCCACAATGAGCAGTTCTTC.

A single count supports this clonotype. Compared with germline, one end of the junction differs, possibly owing to a read error. This sequence joins TRBV11-3 and TRBJ2-1; D unresolved. Germline loops: CDR1 SGHNT, CDR2 YENEEA. The CDR3 runs 11 residues. The chain's CDR3 is CASSLDGRQLF. The CDR3 DNA follows: TGTGCCAGCAGCTTAGATGGTAGGCAGTTATTC.

Comments on this clonotype: It is likely a read error, because the conserved phenylalanine at the end of the CDR3 is missing. DNA for the CDR3: TGTGCCAGCAGTCTCCATGTAGGGATTGGCACTGAAGCTTTCGTT. Protein sequence: CASSLHVGIGTEAFV. The chain is built from TRBV28 and TRBJ1-1; no clear D gene. V lost 5 bases to trimming and J lost 4 bases, with 17 bases between them. CDR1 and CDR2 from the germline V gene are MDHEN and SYDVKM. The CDR3 has 15 amino acids.

This clonotype appeared once. The junction differs from germline at one of its ends, possibly a read error. The chain joins TRBV29-1 to TRBJ2-3, with no clear D. CDR1 and CDR2 from the germline V gene are SQVTM and ANQGSEA. The CDR3 totals 12 residues. This CDR3 is CSVEVNADTQYF. CDR3 DNA sequence: TGCAGCGTTGAGGTCAACGCAGATACACAGTATTTT.

This clonotype was recorded once. The junction and the germline gene differ at one end; a read error may be behind it. This sequence joins TRBV6-2 or TRBV6-3 and TRBJ2-7, with D tentatively TRBD1 (6 bases). Germline V gene sequence: CDR1 MNHEY, CDR2 SVGEGT. The length of the CDR3 is 16 residues. CDR3 nucleotide sequence: TGTGCCAGCAGTTGGAAGACAGGCGACTCTTCCTACGAACAGTACTTC. Translating it yields CASSWKTGDSSYEQYF.

As to this clonotype: This CDR3 fails to terminate in the conserved phenylalanine or tryptophan, so it likely reflects a read error. The CDR3 nucleotides are TGTGCCAGCAGCTTAGTGTTGGTCAACGTCCTGACTCTC. This encodes CASSLVLVNVLTL. The V call is TRBV11-2, the J call TRBJ2-6; no definite D call. Trimming shortened V by 1 base and J by 9 bases, and 7 bases separated the two germline ends. The germline V gene encodes CDR1 SGHAT and CDR2 FQNNGV. The CDR3 has 13 amino acids.

As concerns this clonotype: This is likely a read error, given that the CDR3 carries no conserved phenylalanine or tryptophan at its end. This chain connects TRBV12-3 or TRBV12-4 to TRBJ2-5; 10 bases agree with TRBD2. The CDR3 spans 20 residues. V gave up 6 bases and J gave up 5 bases; unmatched junction bases: 24. The CDR3 DNA sequence: TGTGCCAGCAGAAAAAGCGACGACCCGACTAGCGGGCTTCCCCACGAGACCCAGTACATC. Its protein product is CASRKSDDPTSGLPHETQYI.

Points on this clonotype: At one end, the junction sequence differs from germline, possibly due to a read error. The genes are TRBV11-3 and TRBJ2-7, with unresolved D. The CDR3 totals 12 residues. Looked up from germline, CDR1 is SGHNT and CDR2 is YENEEA. The CDR3 sequence is CASILVFYEEYF. In nucleotides, the CDR3 is TGTGCCAGCATCTTAGTATTTTACGAGGAGTACTTC.

V is TRBV7-9 and J is TRBJ1-1; D uncertain. V was shortened by 0 bases and J by 6 bases, with 17 bases between the two germline ends. This CDR3 comprises 16 residues. In germline, CDR1 is SEHNR, CDR2 FQNEAQ (reference sequence). CDR3 residues: CASSLAQPARSAEAFF. CDR3 nucleotide sequence: TGTGCCAGCAGCTTAGCGCAACCCGCCCGGAGCGCTGAAGCTTTCTTT.

The chain recombines TRBV11-3 with TRBJ2-1; 13 bases map to TRBD2. This CDR3 spans 17 amino acids. Trimming cost V 5 bases and J 3 bases; bases outside gene matches: 7. CDR1 is SGHNT and CDR2 is YENEEA in the germline V gene. CDR3 sequence: CASSPLRTSGGYNEQFF. In nucleotides, the CDR3 is TGTGCCAGCAGCCCACTACGGACTAGCGGGGGCTACAATGAGCAGTTCTTC.

With respect to this clonotype: An end of the junction differs from the germline gene, which may be a read error. V gene TRBV11-3 combines with J gene TRBJ2-2, with D possibly being TRBD2 (5 bases). CDR3 length: 13 residues. The V gene's germline CDR1 is SGHNT and CDR2 YENEEA. The CDR3 coding sequence is TGTGCCAGCAGCCTCCTGGACGCCGGGGAGCTGTTTTTC. Translation gives CASSLLDAGELFF.

Note on this clonotype: A much larger clone lies a single base off, so this may be a read error. V is TRBV7-9 and J is TRBJ2-3; D not certain. From germline, CDR1 is SEHNR and CDR2 FQNEAQ (reference sequence). CDR3 size: 13 residues. CDR3: CAISLSRTDTQYF. CDR3 DNA: TGTGCCATCAGCTTATCGCGCACAGATACGCAGTATTTT.

The chain carries TRBV7-8 and TRBJ2-7, with 7 bases identical to TRBD1. V was pared by 5 bases and J by 4 bases, with 8 bases of the junction left unmatched. Germline V gives CDR1 SGHVS, CDR2 FQNEAQ. The CDR3 is made up of 14 amino acids. Here the CDR3 DNA reads TGTGCCAGCAGCCAAACAGGGGAGTTTTACGAGCAGTACTTC. Protein: CASSQTGEFYEQYF.

Worth noting for this clonotype: This may stem from a read error, because a much larger clone lies one nucleotide away. The chain joins TRBV20-1 to TRBJ1-1; D gene uncertain. This CDR3 has 15 residues. In germline, CDR1 is DFQATT, CDR2 SNEGSKA (reference sequence). Trimming removed 6 bases at V and 1 base at J, with 18 bases between. Here the CDR3 reads CSADPEREENTEAFF. CDR3 DNA sequence: TGCAGTGCCGACCCCGAGAGGGAAGAGAACACTGAAGCTTTCTTT.

This clonotype was seen more than once but under ten times. A junction boundary mismatches the germline segment, possibly from a read error. The gene calls are TRBV10-3 and TRBJ2-7, with D possibly matching TRBD2 (5 bases). CDR3 length: 12 amino acids. Germline V gene data show CDR1 as ENHRY and CDR2 as SYGVKD. The CDR3 sequence is CVIRGTHGEQYF. The CDR3 region has the DNA TGTGTCATCAGAGGCACCCACGGGGAACAGTACTTC.

Regarding this clonotype: The CDR3 ends on some other residue instead of the conserved phenylalanine or tryptophan, so this is likely a read error. CDR3 nucleotides: TGCGCAAGCAGTGAGTCGACAGGCCGACCCTATGGCTACACCCTC. Translated, it gives CASSESTGRPYGYTL. The chain is built from TRBV10-1 and TRBJ1-2; weak D call: TRBD1 (6 bases). Germline values: CDR1 WNHNN, CDR2 SYGVQD (reference sequence). The CDR3 covers 15 residues.

This clonotype was counted a single time. At one of its ends the junction is not consistent with the germline gene, which may arise from a read error. The rearrangement uses TRBV4-1 and TRBJ1-1, with TRBD1 as a possible D gene (5 bases). The CDR3 is made up of 14 amino acids. CDR1 MGHRA and CDR2 YSYEKL come from the germline V gene. CDR3 in amino acids: CTSSQVGVRTEAFF. The CDR3 coding sequence is TGCACCAGCAGCCAAGTGGGGGTTCGGACTGAAGCGTTCTTT.

This clonotype was seen once. No conserved phenylalanine or tryptophan is present at the end of the CDR3, so a read error is the likely explanation. This chain connects TRBV29-1 to TRBJ2-3; TRBD2 might be the D (7 bases). This CDR3 is built from 17 residues. Germline V CDR1 and CDR2: SQVTM, ANQGSEA. Trimming shortened V by 8 bases and J by 2 bases, and 26 bases separated the two germline ends. DNA for the CDR3: TGCAGCTTACTCCCATATGTGAGGGGGGGGGACACAGATACGCAGTATGTT. Protein sequence: CSLLPYVRGGDTDTQYV.